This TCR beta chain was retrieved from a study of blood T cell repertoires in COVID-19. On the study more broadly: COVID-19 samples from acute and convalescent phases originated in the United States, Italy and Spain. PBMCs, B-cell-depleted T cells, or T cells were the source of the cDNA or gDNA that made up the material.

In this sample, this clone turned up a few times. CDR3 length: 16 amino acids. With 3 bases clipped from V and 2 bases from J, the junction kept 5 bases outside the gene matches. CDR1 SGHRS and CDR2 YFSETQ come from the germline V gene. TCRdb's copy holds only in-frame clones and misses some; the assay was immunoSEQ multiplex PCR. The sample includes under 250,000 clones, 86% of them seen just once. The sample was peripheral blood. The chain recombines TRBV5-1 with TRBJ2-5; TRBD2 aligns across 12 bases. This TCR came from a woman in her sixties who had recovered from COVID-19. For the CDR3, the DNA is TGCGCCAGCAGCTCCCGACTAGCGGGGGAACAAGAGACCCAGTACTTC. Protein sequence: CASSSRLAGEQETQYF.